Presented here are 27 T cell receptor beta chains from one specimen sequenced in a study of blood T cell repertoires in COVID-19. Assay: immunoSEQ multiplex PCR; the TCRdb copy retains only in-frame clones and omits some. The sample shows fewer than 250,000 clones, 80% to 90% of them seen only once. The specimen was peripheral blood. Every receptor here comes from a man aged 40-50 years with acute or convalescent COVID-19.

The chain is built from TRBV18 and TRBJ2-1; 8 positions match TRBD2. V gave up 6 bases and J gave up 6 bases; unmatched junction bases: 4. Looked up from germline, CDR1 is KGHSH and CDR2 is LQKENI. CDR3 size: 13 residues. CDR3 in DNA: TGTGCCAGCTCTAGCGGGGTTGTCAATGAGCAGTTCTTC. As protein: CASSSGVVNEQFF.

The chain is built from TRBV7-9 and TRBJ1-1; TRBD1 matches 8 bases. The CDR3 runs 14 residues. Trimming removed 7 bases from V and 1 base from J; junction bases left unmatched: 5. The germline CDR1 and CDR2 sequences are SEHNR and FQNEAQ (reference sequence). CDR3 region: CASTVTGENTEAFF. The CDR3 DNA reads TGTGCCAGCACTGTGACAGGGGAGAACACTGAAGCTTTCTTT.

This clone was observed a handful of times. The V call is TRBV18, the J call TRBJ1-1; 7 bases agree with TRBD1. The CDR3 contains 16 residues. J lost 3 bases, V lost 3 bases, and 10 bases had no gene match. Germline assignment: CDR1 KGHSH and CDR2 LQKENI. The CDR3 sequence is CASSPRQGGTDTEAFF. CDR3 DNA: TGTGCCAGCTCACCTCGACAGGGTGGGACGGACACTGAAGCTTTCTTT.

The genes are TRBV6-2 or TRBV6-3 and TRBJ2-3, with TRBD2 identical over 11 bases. Germline values: CDR1 MNHEY, CDR2 SVGEGT. The trim removed 2 bases at V and 0 bases at J, leaving 10 bases unmatched. The CDR3 has 19 amino acids. CDR3 in DNA: TGTGCCAGCAGTTACCCCTCTAGCGGGGGGCTATCTAGCACAGATACGCAGTATTTT. Its translation is CASSYPSSGGLSSTDTQYF.

The V call is TRBV11-2, the J call TRBJ2-1; 10 bases line up with TRBD2. This CDR3 is 16 amino acids long. Trimming removed 1 base from V and 7 bases from J; junction bases left unmatched: 7. Germline loops: CDR1 SGHAT, CDR2 FQNNGV. The CDR3 here is CASSLALAGNSNEQFF. The DNA for the CDR3 is TGTGCCAGCAGCTTAGCACTAGCGGGAAACTCGAATGAGCAGTTCTTC.

This clone was recorded only once. The same CDR3 arises from other DNA sequences in this sample as well. This chain links TRBV19 with TRBJ1-3, with D uncertain. The CDR3 totals 14 residues. CDR1 LNHDA and CDR2 SQIVND come from the germline V gene (reference sequence). V dropped 3 bases and J dropped 4 bases, with 10 bases sitting between them. CDR3 protein: CASSIAGLGNTIYF. CDR3 bases: TGTGCCAGTAGTATCGCCGGACTGGGAAACACCATATATTTT.

The chain uses TRBV18 and TRBJ2-5; tentative D call: TRBD1 (6 bases). From germline, CDR1 is KGHSH and CDR2 LQKENI. Trimming removed 4 bases at V and 3 bases at J, with 12 bases between. CDR3 length equals 14 residues. The CDR3 nucleotides are TGTGCCAGCTCACTGGCCAGGGGTGAAGAGACCCAGTACTTC. It encodes CASSLARGEETQYF.

The chain joins TRBV4-1 to TRBJ2-5, with 10 bases aligning to TRBD2. CDR1 is MGHRA, CDR2 YSYEKL, per germline. The J segment lost 2 bases and the V segment lost 0 bases, leaving 6 bases of the junction unmatched. CDR3 length equals 17 residues. The CDR3 region is CASSQDGAGGPQETQYF. The CDR3 DNA follows: TGCGCCAGCAGCCAAGATGGAGCGGGGGGGCCTCAAGAGACCCAGTACTTC.

V and J are TRBV5-6 and TRBJ2-6; TRBD1 matches at 9 bases. The junction had 10 bases not matched to a gene; V was cut back by 9 bases and J by 0 bases. Germline V gene sequence: CDR1 SGHDT, CDR2 YYEEEE. The CDR3 runs 17 residues. The CDR3 sequence: CATRGTGLGSGANVLTF. The DNA of the CDR3 is TGTGCCACCCGGGGGACAGGGTTAGGCTCTGGGGCCAACGTCCTGACTTTC. Complete variable domain (other parts from reference TRBV5-6 and TRBJ2-6): DAGVTQSPTHLIKTRGQQVTLRCSPKSGHDTVSWYQQALGQGPQFIFQYYEEEERQRGNFPDRFSGHQFPNYSSELNVNALLLGDSALYLCATRGTGLGSGANVLTFGAGSRLTVL.

This chain links TRBV7-9 with TRBJ1-2; D may be TRBD1 (6 bases). Germline CDR1 reads SEHNR; CDR2 reads FQNEAQ (reference sequence). This CDR3 has 15 residues. The V and J ends lost 2 bases and 4 bases respectively, with 14 bases between them. The CDR3, as DNA: TGTGCCAGCAGCTTAACGGGGGGCTCCCTCTATGGCTACACCTTC. Its protein product is CASSLTGGSLYGYTF.

The chain has TRBV19 and TRBJ2-1; 9 bases fit TRBD2. The CDR3 length is 16 residues. The V segment lost 1 base and the J segment 0 bases; nucleotides outside the gene matches: 1. Germline loops: CDR1 LNHDA, CDR2 SQIVND (reference sequence). CDR3 in amino acids: CASSIGSGGSYNEQFF. The CDR3 nucleotides are TGTGCCAGTAGTATAGGTAGCGGGGGCTCCTACAATGAGCAGTTCTTC.

Only one count was recorded for this clone. The J gene is TRBJ1-1, the V gene TRBV5-1; perhaps TRBD1 as D (5 bases). With 2 bases removed from V and 1 base from J, the gap between germline ends came to 9 bases. The CDR3 runs 14 residues. CDR1 is SGHRS, CDR2 YFSETQ, per germline. The CDR3 DNA is TGCGCCAGCAGCTTAAATGACAGGAACACTGAAGCTTTCTTT. It translates to CASSLNDRNTEAFF.

The chain recombines TRBV6-5 with TRBJ1-1; a possible D gene is TRBD1 (6 bases). The germline V and J ends were trimmed by 6 bases and 4 bases, with 15 bases remaining between them. The germline CDR1 and CDR2 sequences are MNHEY and SVGAGI. The CDR3 contains 14 residues. The CDR3 here is CASRPPQGPTEAFF. CDR3 bases: TGTGCCAGCAGACCCCCCCAGGGGCCCACTGAAGCTTTCTTT.

V is TRBV6-5 and J is TRBJ2-7, with TRBD1 identical over 8 bases. Germline V gene data show CDR1 as MNHEY and CDR2 as SVGAGI. The CDR3 has 16 residues. J lost 3 bases, V lost 0 bases, and 7 bases had no gene match. This CDR3 is CASSYSVGTGYYEQYF. The CDR3, as DNA: TGTGCCAGCAGTTACTCCGTCGGGACAGGCTACTACGAGCAGTACTTC.

The genes are TRBV4-2 and TRBJ2-2; a possible D gene is TRBD1 (5 bases). The CDR3 is 16 residues long. Trimming shortened V by 1 base and J by 0 bases, and 9 bases separated the two germline ends. Germline assignment: CDR1 LGHNA and CDR2 YNFKEQ. DNA for the CDR3: TGTGCCAGCAGCCAAGCGTGGACAACGAACACCGGGGAGCTGTTTTTT. Protein: CASSQAWTTNTGELFF.

The chain employs TRBV6-5 and TRBJ1-1, with D possibly TRBD1 on 6 matching bases. V lost 9 bases and J 1 base, leaving 15 bases between the germline ends. The CDR3 spans 14 residues. CDR1 is MNHEY, CDR2 SVGAGI, per germline. CDR3 protein: CARESRGRNTEAFF. CDR3 coding DNA: TGTGCCAGAGAATCAAGGGGGAGGAACACTGAAGCTTTCTTT.

This chain joins TRBV14 and TRBJ2-5; 12 nucleotides line up with TRBD2. The V gene's germline CDR1 is SGHDN and CDR2 FVKESK. V lost 4 bases to trimming and J lost 1 base; unmatched junction nucleotides: 10. This CDR3 spans 18 amino acids. CDR3: CASSPRAGLAGSQETQYF. CDR3 nucleotides: TGTGCCAGCAGCCCTCGGGCAGGACTAGCGGGAAGCCAAGAGACCCAGTACTTC.

The chain recombines TRBV7-6 with TRBJ2-2; 10 nucleotides align to TRBD1. The ends lost 5 bases at V and 4 bases at J; junction bases unmatched: 4. Germline V gives CDR1 SGHVS, CDR2 FNYEAQ. The CDR3 spans 15 residues. CDR3 sequence (DNA): TGTGCCAGCAGCCTGGGACAGGGGACCACCGGGGAGCTGTTTTTT. It encodes CASSLGQGTTGELFF.

The CDR3 nucleotides read TGCGCCAGCAGCCGGACAGGGGGTAATTCACCCCTCCACTTT. Translated: CASSRTGGNSPLHF. The chain joins TRBV5-1 to TRBJ1-6; TRBD1 matches 10 bases. In germline, CDR1 is SGHRS, CDR2 YFSETQ. This CDR3 region has 14 residues. The trim removed 4 bases at V and 6 bases at J, leaving 1 base unmatched. Supplemented by reference TRBV5-1 and TRBJ1-6, the full variable domain reads KAGVTQTPRYLIKTRGQQVTLSCSPISGHRSVSWYQQTPGQGLQFLFEYFSETQRNKGNFPGRFSGRQFSNSRSEMNVSTLELGDSALYLCASSRTGGNSPLHFGNGTRLTVT.

The CDR3 loop reads CASSPPSPDTQYF. DNA for the CDR3: TGTGCCAGCAGCCCCCCTAGCCCAGATACGCAGTATTTT. V and J are TRBV11-2 and TRBJ2-3, with D maybe TRBD2 (5 bases). V was shortened by 5 bases and J by 4 bases, with 10 bases between the two germline ends. The CDR3 is 13 residues long. Germline CDR1 is SGHAT and CDR2 is FQNNGV.

The chain couples TRBV28 to TRBJ2-1; TRBD1 agrees at 9 bases. From germline, CDR1 is MDHEN and CDR2 SYDVKM. The ends lost 8 bases at V and 1 base at J; junction bases unmatched: 9. The CDR3 runs 16 residues. CDR3 coding DNA: TGTGCCAGCTCCCCCGCCGGGACAGGGTCCTACAATGAGCAGTTCTTC. Translated: CASSPAGTGSYNEQFF.

The V gene is TRBV4-1, the J gene TRBJ2-7; possible D gene TRBD2, 6 bases. The CDR3 extends over 14 amino acids. The germline CDR1 and CDR2 sequences are MGHRA and YSYEKL. Trimming took 0 bases from V and 5 from J, leaving 11 bases between them. In DNA, the CDR3 is TGCGCCAGCAGCCAAGATCCCGGGGGAGACGAGCAGTACTTC. Its translation is CASSQDPGGDEQYF.

This clone was counted a few times. This sequence joins TRBV27 and TRBJ2-3, with a tentative D call TRBD1 (5 bases). The CDR3 extends over 13 amino acids. Germline CDR1 is MNHEY and CDR2 is SMNVEV (reference sequence). Trimming left V 2 bases short and J 6 bases short, with 9 bases between. The CDR3 protein is CASSLGAPDTQYF. CDR3 nucleotides: TGTGCCAGCAGTTTAGGGGCCCCGGATACGCAGTATTTT.

This chain uses TRBV27 with TRBJ2-7; 10 positions match TRBD1. Germline trimming cut 7 bases from V and 2 bases from J; bases unmatched to any gene: 14. This CDR3 contains 17 residues. CDR1 MNHEY and CDR2 SMNVEV come from the germline V gene (reference sequence). The chain's CDR3 is CASTSMGQGISAYEQYF. In nucleotides, the CDR3 is TGTGCCAGCACCTCAATGGGACAGGGGATAAGCGCCTACGAGCAGTACTTC.

This clone was observed once. The rearrangement links TRBV11-3 to TRBJ2-1; 7 bases align to TRBD1. The CDR3 totals 12 residues. From germline, CDR1 is SGHNT and CDR2 YENEEA. Trimming cost V 8 bases and J 4 bases; bases outside gene matches: 2. CDR3 nucleotides: TGTGCCAGCTCGGGACAGTACAATGAGCAGTTCTTC. Its translation is CASSGQYNEQFF.

This chain joins TRBV18 and TRBJ2-5, with D tentatively TRBD2 (6 bases). CDR1 KGHSH and CDR2 LQKENI come from the germline V gene. V was pared by 1 base and J by 5 bases, with 11 bases between. The CDR3 is 14 residues long. CDR3 amino acids: CASSPRRVFETQYF. The CDR3 DNA reads TGTGCCAGCTCACCACGGAGGGTTTTTGAGACCCAGTACTTC.

This sequence joins TRBV29-1 and TRBJ1-5, with 11 bases identical to TRBD1. Per germline, CDR1 SQVTM and CDR2 ANQGSEA. The CDR3 is 17 residues long. V gave up 4 bases and J gave up 7 bases; unmatched junction bases: 15. DNA of the CDR3: TGCAGCGTTGGGACAGGGGGCGTCTCTGGTTCAGACCAGCCCCAGCATTTT. Its translation is CSVGTGGVSGSDQPQHF.